The subject of this entry is one T cell receptor beta chain. Its antigen is currently unknown. The sample is drawn from a study of cytomegalovirus exposure and HLA in healthy donors. Regarding the study as a whole: Sequences of the TCR beta chain were said to predict the HLA-A and HLA-B alleles of most subjects accurately. Some V segments could not be told apart, so they were left out, TRBV6-2 and TRBV6-3 among them. In a later analysis, TCR beta V- and J-gene trimming was associated with a missense DCLRE1C variant.

This CDR3 region has 14 residues. In germline, CDR1 is SGHTA, CDR2 FQGNSA. Deletions cut 0 bases from V and 7 bases from J, with 12 bases between. With 60 Vbeta and 13 Jbeta primers, the PCR was carried out. Profiling relied on immunoSEQ multiplex PCR, and the TCRdb table lists in-frame clones only, not all of them. The data show some 150,000 clones, around nine tenths seen once. The sample comprised PBMCs. The chain joins TRBV7-2 to TRBJ1-2; D may be TRBD1 (5 bases). This receptor was taken from a woman in her twenties or thirties in good health and CMV-seronegative. CDR3: CASSLARRAAGYTF. CDR3 nucleotide sequence: TGTGCCAGCAGCTTAGCGCGCAGGGCGGCTGGCTACACCTTC.